These T cell receptor beta chains were read from a single sample in a study of T cell repertoires in cytomegalovirus infection. TCRdb re-analysed the reads in MiXCR, keeping a single row per CDR3 protein. The data show fewer than 250,000 distinct CDR3 sequences, 10% to 15% seen once. What was sequenced was PBMCs. The receptors here all came from a human donor in good health (CMV status not recorded). Some clones in this sample may be carry-over from other donors' samples. Both conserved end residues are part of each CDR3. A D gene is named only where the DNA matches it firmly. Rows give clone size only sometimes, using once, few, many, or a class for an expanded clone.

CASSYQQGAGGELFF TGTGCCAGCAGTTATCAGCAGGGGGCCGGCGGGGAGCTGTTTTTT TRBJ2-2 TRBV6-5 NA TRBD1
CASSQVGTPNYGYTF TGTGCCAGCAGCCAAGTAGGAACACCCAACTATGGCTACACCTTC TRBJ1-2 TRBV14 few NA
CASSLDQGAYGYTF TGTGCCAGCAGCTTGGATCAGGGGGCCTATGGCTACACCTTC TRBJ1-2 TRBV5-6 NA TRBD1
CASSEDRAADTQYF TGTGCCAGCAGCGAAGACAGGGCGGCAGATACGCAGTATTTT TRBJ2-3 TRBV7-2 many TRBD1
CSVEENRAVGGYTF TGCAGCGTTGAAGAAAATAGGGCTGTTGGTGGCTACACCTTC TRBJ1-2 TRBV29-1 NA NA
CASSLKVDTQYF TGTGCCAGCAGTTTAAAGGTAGATACGCAGTATTTT TRBJ2-3 TRBV28 NA NA
CASSLVGQGSTEAFF TGTGCCAGCAGCTTAGTGGGACAGGGTAGCACTGAAGCTTTCTTT TRBJ1-1 TRBV7-2 many TRBD1
CASSQLRPNEKLFF TGTGCCAGCAGCCAATTGAGGCCAAATGAAAAACTGTTTTTT TRBJ1-4 TRBV6-2/TRBV6-3 NA NA
CASSFSGTDTQYF TGTGCCAGCAGCTTCTCCGGCACAGATACGCAGTATTTT TRBJ2-3 TRBV7-2 many NA
CASSLGYTF TGTGCCAGCAGCTTAGGGTACACCTTC TRBJ1-2 TRBV7-2 many NA
CASSRFRGEDDNSPLHF TGTGCCAGCAGTCGCTTCCGGGGCGAGGATGATAATTCACCCCTCCACTTT TRBJ1-6 TRBV6-5 NA NA
CASSPTGGRNEQFF TGTGCCAGCAGCCCTACCGGGGGTCGTAATGAGCAGTTCTTC TRBJ2-1 TRBV7-8 many NA
CASSPPRGGRRYEQYF TGTGCCAGCAGCCCTCCTAGGGGCGGGAGGAGATACGAGCAGTACTTC TRBJ2-7 TRBV6-2/TRBV6-3 NA TRBD2
CASSLEADSYEQYF TGTGCCAGCAGCTTAGAGGCAGACAGCTACGAGCAGTACTTC TRBJ2-7 TRBV11-3 many NA
CASRVRGGYSNQPQHF TGTGCCAGCAGGGTAAGGGGGGGATATAGCAATCAGCCCCAGCATTTT TRBJ1-5 TRBV6-1 many NA
CASSLAVGEETQYF TGTGCCAGCAGCTTAGCGGTCGGGGAAGAGACCCAGTACTTC TRBJ2-5 TRBV7-2 many NA
CSVGTSGAYEQYF TGCAGCGTTGGGACTAGCGGGGCCTACGAGCAGTACTTC TRBJ2-7 TRBV29-1 NA TRBD2
CASSPSPGGGNEQFF TGTGCCAGCAGCCCGTCCCCGGGAGGAGGCAATGAGCAGTTCTTC TRBJ2-1 TRBV5-5 few TRBD2
CASSSGLAGAWETQYF TGTGCCAGCAGCTCGGGACTAGCGGGAGCCTGGGAGACCCAGTACTTC TRBJ2-5 TRBV7-9 many TRBD2
CSVEERAAGSYNEQFF TGCAGCGTTGAAGAGCGGGCGGCGGGCTCCTACAATGAGCAGTTCTTC TRBJ2-1 TRBV29-1 NA NA
CASSYSWGNSPLHF TGTGCCAGCAGTTACTCGTGGGGGAATTCACCCCTCCACTTT TRBJ1-6 TRBV6-2/TRBV6-3 many NA
CASSRTGGLNSPLHF TGTGCCAGCAGTCGGACAGGGGGCTTGAATTCACCCCTCCACTTT TRBJ1-6 TRBV12-3/TRBV12-4 many TRBD1
CANGETETGELFF TGTGCCAACGGGGAGACCGAAACCGGGGAGCTGTTTTTT TRBJ2-2 TRBV12-3/TRBV12-4 NA NA
CASSSGQGAYNEQFF TGTGCCAGCAGTTCCGGACAGGGGGCCTACAATGAGCAGTTCTTC TRBJ2-1 TRBV6-2/TRBV6-3 NA TRBD1
CASSPGRASSGTEAFF TGTGCCAGCAGCCCCGGTAGGGCATCATCGGGGACTGAAGCTTTCTTT TRBJ1-1 TRBV7-2 many NA
CASSQTMPTGGITQYF TGTGCCAGCAGCCAGACCATGCCGACAGGGGGTATTACGCAGTATTTT TRBJ2-3 TRBV7-8 many TRBD1
CASSLGVRGTRNYGYTF TGTGCCAGCAGCTTAGGGGTCCGAGGGACCAGAAACTATGGCTACACCTTC TRBJ1-2 TRBV7-2 many NA
CASTWTENTEAFF TGTGCCAGCACCTGGACAGAGAACACTGAAGCTTTCTTT TRBJ1-1 TRBV7-8 many NA
CASTHFGGGADEQFF TGTGCCAGCACGCACTTTGGCGGGGGGGCGGATGAGCAGTTCTTC TRBJ2-1 TRBV6-2/TRBV6-3 many TRBD2